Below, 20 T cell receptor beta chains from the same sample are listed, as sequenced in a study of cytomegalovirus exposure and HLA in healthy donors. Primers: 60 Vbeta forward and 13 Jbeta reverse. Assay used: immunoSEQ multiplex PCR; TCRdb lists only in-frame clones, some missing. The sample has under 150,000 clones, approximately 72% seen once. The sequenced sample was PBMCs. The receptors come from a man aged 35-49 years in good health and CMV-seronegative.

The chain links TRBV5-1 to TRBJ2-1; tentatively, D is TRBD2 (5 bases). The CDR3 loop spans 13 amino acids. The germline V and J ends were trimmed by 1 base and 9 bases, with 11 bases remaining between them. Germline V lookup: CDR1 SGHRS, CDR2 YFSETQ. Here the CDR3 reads CASSLRGSVEQFF. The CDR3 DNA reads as TGCGCCAGCAGCTTGAGAGGGTCGGTTGAGCAGTTCTTC.

Written as DNA, the CDR3 is TGTGCCAGCAGCTTAGAAGGGACAGCGAACACTGAAGCTTTCTTT. Translation: CASSLEGTANTEAFF. V usage is TRBV13 and J usage is TRBJ1-1, with 7 bases identical to TRBD1. V lost 1 base and J lost 1; bases outside the gene matches: 3. The CDR3 runs to 15 residues. CDR1 PRHDT and CDR2 FYEKMQ come from the germline V gene (reference sequence).

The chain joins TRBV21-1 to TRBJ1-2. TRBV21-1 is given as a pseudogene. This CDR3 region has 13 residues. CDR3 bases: TGTGCCAGCTTAACCGGGAAATACTATGGCTACACCTTC. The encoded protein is CASLTGKYYGYTF.

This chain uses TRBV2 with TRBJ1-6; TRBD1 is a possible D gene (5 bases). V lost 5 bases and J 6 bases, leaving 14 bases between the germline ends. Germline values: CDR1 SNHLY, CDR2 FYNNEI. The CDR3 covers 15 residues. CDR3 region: CASSMTDATNSPLHF. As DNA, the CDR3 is TGTGCCAGCAGTATGACAGACGCAACTAATTCACCCCTCCACTTT.

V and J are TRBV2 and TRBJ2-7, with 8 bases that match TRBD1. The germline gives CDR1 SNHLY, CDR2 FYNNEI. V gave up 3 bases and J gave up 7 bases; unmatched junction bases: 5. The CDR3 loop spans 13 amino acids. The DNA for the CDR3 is TGTGCCAGCAGTGAGGCAGGGGGCTGGGAGCAGTACTTC. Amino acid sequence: CASSEAGGWEQYF.

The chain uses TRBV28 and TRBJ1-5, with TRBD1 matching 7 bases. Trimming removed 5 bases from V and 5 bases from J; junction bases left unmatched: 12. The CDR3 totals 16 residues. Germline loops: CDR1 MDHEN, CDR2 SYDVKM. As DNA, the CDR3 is TGTGCCAGCAGTGTGGAGAGGGGGCCAGGCTATCAGCCCCAGCATTTT. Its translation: CASSVERGPGYQPQHF.

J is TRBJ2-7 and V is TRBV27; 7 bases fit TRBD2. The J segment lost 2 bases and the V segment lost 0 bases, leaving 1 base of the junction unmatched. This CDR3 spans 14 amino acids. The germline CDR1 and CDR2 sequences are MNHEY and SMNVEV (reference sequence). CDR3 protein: CASSLSAGPYEQYF. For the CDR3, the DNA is TGTGCCAGCAGTTTATCAGCGGGACCCTACGAGCAGTACTTC.

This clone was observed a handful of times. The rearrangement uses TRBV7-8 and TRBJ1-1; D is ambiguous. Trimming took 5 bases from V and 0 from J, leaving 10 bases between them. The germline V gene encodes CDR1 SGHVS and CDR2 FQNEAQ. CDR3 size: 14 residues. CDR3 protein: CASSRRRMNTEAFF. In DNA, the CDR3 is TGTGCCAGCAGCCGCAGGCGAATGAACACTGAAGCTTTCTTT. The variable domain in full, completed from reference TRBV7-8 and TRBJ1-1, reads GAGVSQSPRYKVAKRGQDVALRCDPISGHVSLFWYQQALGQGPEFLTYFQNEAQLDKSGLPSDRFFAERPEGSVSTLKIQRTQQEDSAVYLCASSRRRMNTEAFFGQGTRLTVV.

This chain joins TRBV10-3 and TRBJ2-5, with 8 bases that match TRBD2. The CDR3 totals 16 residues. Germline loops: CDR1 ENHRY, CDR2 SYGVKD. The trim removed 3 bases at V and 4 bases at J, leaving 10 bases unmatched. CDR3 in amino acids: CAISDPGGADGETQYF. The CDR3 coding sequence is TGTGCCATCAGTGATCCCGGGGGGGCTGATGGAGAGACCCAGTACTTC.

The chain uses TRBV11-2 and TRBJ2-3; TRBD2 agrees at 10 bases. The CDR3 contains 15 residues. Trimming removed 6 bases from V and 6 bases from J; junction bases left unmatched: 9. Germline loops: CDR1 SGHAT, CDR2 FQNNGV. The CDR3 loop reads CASRPVAGGRDTQYF. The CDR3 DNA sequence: TGTGCCAGCAGACCCGTAGCGGGAGGCAGGGATACGCAGTATTTT.

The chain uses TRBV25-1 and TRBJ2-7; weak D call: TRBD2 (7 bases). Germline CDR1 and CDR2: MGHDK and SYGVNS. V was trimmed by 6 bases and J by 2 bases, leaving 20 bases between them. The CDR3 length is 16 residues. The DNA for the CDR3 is TGTGCCAGCAGCGGAGGGCCCGGGGAGGGGGCCTACGAGCAGTACTTC. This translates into CASSGGPGEGAYEQYF.

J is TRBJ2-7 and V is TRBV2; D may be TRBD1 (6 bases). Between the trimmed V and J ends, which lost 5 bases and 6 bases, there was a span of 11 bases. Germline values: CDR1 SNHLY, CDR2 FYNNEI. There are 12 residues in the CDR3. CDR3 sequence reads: CASSTGNSEQYF. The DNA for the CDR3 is TGTGCCAGCAGTACAGGGAATAGCGAGCAGTACTTC. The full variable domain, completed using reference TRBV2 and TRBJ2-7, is EPEVTQTPSHQVTQMGQEVILRCVPISNHLYFYWYRQILGQKVEFLVSFYNNEISEKSEIFDDQFSVERPDGSNFTLKIRSTKLEDSAMYFCASSTGNSEQYFGPGTRLTVT.

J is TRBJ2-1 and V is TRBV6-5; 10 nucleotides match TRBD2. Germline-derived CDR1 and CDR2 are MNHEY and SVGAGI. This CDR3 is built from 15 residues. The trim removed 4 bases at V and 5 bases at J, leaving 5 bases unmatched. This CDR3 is CASSSAGLAHNEQFF. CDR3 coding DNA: TGTGCCAGCAGTTCGGCGGGACTAGCGCACAATGAGCAGTTCTTC.

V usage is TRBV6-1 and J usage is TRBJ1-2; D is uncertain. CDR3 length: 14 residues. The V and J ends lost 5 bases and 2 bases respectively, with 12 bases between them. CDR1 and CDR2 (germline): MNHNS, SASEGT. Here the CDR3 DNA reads TGTGCCAGCAGTCCTCGGGTCACGAACTATGGCTACACCTTC. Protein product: CASSPRVTNYGYTF.

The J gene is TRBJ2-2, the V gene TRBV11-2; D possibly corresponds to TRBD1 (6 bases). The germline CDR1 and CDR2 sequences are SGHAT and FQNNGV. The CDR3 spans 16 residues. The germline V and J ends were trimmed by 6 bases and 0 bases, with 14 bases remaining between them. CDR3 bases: TGTGCCAGCAGTCATTCCAGGACAGCGAACACCGGGGAGCTGTTTTTT. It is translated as CASSHSRTANTGELFF.

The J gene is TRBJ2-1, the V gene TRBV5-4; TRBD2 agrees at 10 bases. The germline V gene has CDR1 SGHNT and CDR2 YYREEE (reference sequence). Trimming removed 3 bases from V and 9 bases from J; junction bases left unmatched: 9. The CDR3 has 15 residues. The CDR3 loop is CASSSSGGGSGEQFF. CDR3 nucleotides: TGTGCCAGCAGCTCAAGCGGGGGGGGCTCAGGTGAGCAGTTCTTC.

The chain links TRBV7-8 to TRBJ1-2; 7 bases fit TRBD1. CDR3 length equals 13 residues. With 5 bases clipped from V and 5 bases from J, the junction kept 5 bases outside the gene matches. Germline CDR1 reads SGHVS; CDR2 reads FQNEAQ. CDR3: CASSHRTGYGYTF. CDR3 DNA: TGTGCCAGCAGCCATAGGACAGGTTATGGCTACACCTTC.

The CDR3 bases are TGTGCCAGCTCACCGGGACAGGGTGACTCACCCCTCCACTTT. Translation: CASSPGQGDSPLHF. J is TRBJ1-6 and V is TRBV18; 9 nucleotides agree with TRBD1. The V and J ends lost 3 bases and 10 bases, in that order; junction bases with no gene match: 4. The CDR3 totals 14 residues. The germline V gene has CDR1 KGHSH and CDR2 LQKENI.

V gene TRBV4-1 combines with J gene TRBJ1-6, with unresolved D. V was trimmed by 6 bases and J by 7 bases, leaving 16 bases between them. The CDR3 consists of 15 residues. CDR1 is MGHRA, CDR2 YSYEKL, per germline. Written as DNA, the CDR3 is TGCGCCAGCAGTCCACATCAGGCCTCCAATTCACCCCTCCACTTT. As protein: CASSPHQASNSPLHF.

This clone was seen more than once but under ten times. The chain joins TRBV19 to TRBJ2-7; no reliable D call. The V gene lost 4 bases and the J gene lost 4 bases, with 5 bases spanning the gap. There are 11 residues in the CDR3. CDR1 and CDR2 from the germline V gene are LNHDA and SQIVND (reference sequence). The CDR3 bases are TGTGCCAGTAGTACCCAATACGAGCAGTACTTC. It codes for CASSTQYEQYF.